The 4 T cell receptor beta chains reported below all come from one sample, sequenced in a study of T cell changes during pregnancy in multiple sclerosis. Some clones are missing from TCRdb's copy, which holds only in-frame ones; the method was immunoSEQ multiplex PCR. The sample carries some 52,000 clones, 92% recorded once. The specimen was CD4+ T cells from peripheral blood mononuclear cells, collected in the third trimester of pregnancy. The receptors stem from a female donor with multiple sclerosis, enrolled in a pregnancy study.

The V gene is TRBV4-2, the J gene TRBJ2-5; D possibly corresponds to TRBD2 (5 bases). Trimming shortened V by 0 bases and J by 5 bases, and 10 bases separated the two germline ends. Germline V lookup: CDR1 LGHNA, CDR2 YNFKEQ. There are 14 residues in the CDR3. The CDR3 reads CASSQETRAETQYF. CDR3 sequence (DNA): TGTGCCAGCAGCCAAGAAACGAGGGCGGAGACCCAGTACTTC.

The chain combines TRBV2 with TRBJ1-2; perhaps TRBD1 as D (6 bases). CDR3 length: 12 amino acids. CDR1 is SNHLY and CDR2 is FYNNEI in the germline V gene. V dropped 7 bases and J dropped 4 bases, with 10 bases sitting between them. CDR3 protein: CASTGTSYGYTF. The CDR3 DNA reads TGTGCCAGCACCGGGACAAGCTATGGCTACACCTTC.

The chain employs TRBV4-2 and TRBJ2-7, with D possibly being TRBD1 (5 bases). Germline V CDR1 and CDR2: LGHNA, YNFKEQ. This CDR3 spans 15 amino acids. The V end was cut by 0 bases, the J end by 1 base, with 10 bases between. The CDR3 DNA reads TGTGCCAGCAGCCAAGACCGGGCAGGGTCCTACGAGCAGTACTTC. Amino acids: CASSQDRAGSYEQYF.

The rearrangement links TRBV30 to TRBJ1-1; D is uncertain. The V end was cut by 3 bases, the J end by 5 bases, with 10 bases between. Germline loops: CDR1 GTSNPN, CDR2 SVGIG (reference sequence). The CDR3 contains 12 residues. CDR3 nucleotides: TGTGCCTGGAGGATTCCCAGGACTGAAGCTTTCTTT. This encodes CAWRIPRTEAFF. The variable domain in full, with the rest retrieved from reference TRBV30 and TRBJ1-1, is SQTIHQWPATLVQPVGSPLSLECTVEGTSNPNLYWYRQAAGRGLQLLFYSVGIGQISSEVPQNLSASRPQDRQFILSSKKLLLSDSGFYLCAWRIPRTEAFFGQGTRLTVV.